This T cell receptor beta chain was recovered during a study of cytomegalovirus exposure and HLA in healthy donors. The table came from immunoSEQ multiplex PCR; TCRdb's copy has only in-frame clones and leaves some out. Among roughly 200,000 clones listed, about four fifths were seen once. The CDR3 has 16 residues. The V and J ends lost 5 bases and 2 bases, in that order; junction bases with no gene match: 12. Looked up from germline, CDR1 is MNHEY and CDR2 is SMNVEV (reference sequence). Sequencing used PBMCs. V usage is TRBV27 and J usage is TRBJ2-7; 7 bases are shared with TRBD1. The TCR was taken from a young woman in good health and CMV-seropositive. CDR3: CASSHQTGVPPYEQYF. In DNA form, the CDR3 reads TGTGCCAGCAGTCACCAAACAGGGGTGCCCCCCTACGAGCAGTACTTC.